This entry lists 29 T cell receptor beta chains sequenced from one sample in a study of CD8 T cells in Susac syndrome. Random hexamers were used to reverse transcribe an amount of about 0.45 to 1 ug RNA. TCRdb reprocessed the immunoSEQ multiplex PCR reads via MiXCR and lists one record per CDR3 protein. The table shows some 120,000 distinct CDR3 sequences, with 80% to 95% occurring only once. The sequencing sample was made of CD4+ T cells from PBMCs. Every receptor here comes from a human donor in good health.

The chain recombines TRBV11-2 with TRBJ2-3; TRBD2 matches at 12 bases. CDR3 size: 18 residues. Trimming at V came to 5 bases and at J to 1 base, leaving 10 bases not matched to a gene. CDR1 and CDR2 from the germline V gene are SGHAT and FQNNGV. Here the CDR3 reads CASSAPTSGSWGTDTQYF. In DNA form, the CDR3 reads TGTGCCAGCAGCGCTCCGACTAGCGGGAGTTGGGGCACAGATACGCAGTATTTT.

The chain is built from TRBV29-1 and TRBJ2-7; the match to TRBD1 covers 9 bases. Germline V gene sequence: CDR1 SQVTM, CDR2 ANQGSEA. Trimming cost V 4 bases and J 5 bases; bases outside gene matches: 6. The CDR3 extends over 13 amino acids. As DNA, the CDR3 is TGCAGCGTTGTGTGGGACAGGGACCACGAGCAGTACTTC. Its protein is CSVVWDRDHEQYF.

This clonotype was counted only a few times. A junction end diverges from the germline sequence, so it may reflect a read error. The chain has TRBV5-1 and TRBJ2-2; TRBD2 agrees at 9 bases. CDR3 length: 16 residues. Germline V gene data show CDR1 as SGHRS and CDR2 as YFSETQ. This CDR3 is CASSVKREVNTGELFF. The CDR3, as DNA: TGTGCCAGCAGCGTAAAGCGGGAGGTCAACACCGGGGAGCTGTTTTTT.

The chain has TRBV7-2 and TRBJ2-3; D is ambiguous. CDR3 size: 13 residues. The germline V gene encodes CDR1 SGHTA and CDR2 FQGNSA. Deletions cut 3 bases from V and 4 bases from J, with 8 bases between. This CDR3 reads CASSFGAADTQYF. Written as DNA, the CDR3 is TGTGCCAGCAGCTTCGGCGCGGCAGATACGCAGTATTTT.

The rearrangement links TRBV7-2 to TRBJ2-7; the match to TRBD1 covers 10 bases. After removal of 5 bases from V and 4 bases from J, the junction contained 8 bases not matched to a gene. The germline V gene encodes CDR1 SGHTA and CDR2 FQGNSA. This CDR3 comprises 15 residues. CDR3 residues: CASSPEWTGGYEQYF. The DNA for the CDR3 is TGTGCCAGCAGCCCCGAATGGACAGGGGGGTACGAGCAGTACTTC.

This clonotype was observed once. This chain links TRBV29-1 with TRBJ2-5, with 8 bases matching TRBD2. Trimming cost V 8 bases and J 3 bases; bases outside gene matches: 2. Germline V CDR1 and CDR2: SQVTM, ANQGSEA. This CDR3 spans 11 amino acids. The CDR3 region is CSTGGEETQYF. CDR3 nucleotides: TGCAGCACGGGGGGGGAAGAGACCCAGTACTTC.

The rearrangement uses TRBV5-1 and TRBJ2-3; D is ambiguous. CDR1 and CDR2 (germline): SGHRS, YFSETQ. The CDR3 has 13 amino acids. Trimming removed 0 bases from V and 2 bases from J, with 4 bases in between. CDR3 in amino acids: CASSLADTDTQYF. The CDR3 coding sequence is TGCGCCAGCAGCTTGGCGGACACAGATACGCAGTATTTT.

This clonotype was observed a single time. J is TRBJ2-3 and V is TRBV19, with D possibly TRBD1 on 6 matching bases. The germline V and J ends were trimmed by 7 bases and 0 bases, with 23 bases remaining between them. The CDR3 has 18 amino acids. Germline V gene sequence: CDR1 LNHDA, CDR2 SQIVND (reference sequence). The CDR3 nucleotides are TGTGCCAGTACGAAGGGAATACCGGGACAACCTAGCACAGATACGCAGTATTTT. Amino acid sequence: CASTKGIPGQPSTDTQYF.

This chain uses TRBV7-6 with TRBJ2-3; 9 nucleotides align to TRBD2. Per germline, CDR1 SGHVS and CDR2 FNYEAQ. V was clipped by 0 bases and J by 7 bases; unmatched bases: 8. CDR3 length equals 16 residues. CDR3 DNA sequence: TGTGCCAGCAGCTTAGCGGCTAGCGGGAATTGGTATACGCAGTATTTT. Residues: CASSLAASGNWYTQYF.

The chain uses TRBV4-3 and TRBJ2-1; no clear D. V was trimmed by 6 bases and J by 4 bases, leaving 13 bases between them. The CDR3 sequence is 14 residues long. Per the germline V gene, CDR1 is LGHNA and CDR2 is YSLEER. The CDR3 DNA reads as TGCGCCAGCAGTAAAATTGGCCTTTACAATGAGCAGTTCTTC. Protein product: CASSKIGLYNEQFF.

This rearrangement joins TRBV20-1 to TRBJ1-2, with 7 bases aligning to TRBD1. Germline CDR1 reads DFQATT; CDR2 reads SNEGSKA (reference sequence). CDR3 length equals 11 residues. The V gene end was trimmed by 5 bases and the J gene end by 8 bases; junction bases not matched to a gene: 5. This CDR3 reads CSADRAGGYTF. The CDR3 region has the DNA TGCAGTGCTGACAGGGCTGGGGGCTACACCTTC.

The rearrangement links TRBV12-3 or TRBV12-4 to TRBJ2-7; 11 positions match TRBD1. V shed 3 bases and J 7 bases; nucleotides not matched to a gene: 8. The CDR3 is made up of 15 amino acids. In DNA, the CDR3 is TGTGCCAGCAGTTTTGTTGGGACAGGGGGAGGAGAGCAGTACTTC. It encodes CASSFVGTGGGEQYF.

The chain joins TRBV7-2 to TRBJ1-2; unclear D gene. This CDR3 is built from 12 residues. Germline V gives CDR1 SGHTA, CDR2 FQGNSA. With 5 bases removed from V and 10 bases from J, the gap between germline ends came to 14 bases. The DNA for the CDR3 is TGTGCCAGCAGCGCCCCCGGTATATTCTACACCTTC. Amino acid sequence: CASSAPGIFYTF.

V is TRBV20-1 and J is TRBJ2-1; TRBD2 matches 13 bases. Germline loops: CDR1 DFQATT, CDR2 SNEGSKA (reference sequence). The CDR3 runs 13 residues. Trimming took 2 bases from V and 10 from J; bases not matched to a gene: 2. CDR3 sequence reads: CSARSGLAGEQFF. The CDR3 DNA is TGCAGTGCTAGATCGGGACTAGCGGGAGAGCAGTTCTTC.

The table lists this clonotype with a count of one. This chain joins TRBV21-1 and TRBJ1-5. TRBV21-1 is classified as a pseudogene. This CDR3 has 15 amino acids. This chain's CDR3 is CASSKGRIEGQPQHF. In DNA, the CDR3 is TGTGCCAGCAGCAAAGGCCGAATTGAAGGGCAGCCCCAGCATTTT.

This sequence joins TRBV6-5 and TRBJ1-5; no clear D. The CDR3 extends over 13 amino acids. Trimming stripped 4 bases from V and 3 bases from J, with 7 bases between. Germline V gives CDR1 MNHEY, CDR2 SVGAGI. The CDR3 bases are TGTGCCAGCAGTTTAAGTACCAATCAGCCCCAGCATTTT. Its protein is CASSLSTNQPQHF.

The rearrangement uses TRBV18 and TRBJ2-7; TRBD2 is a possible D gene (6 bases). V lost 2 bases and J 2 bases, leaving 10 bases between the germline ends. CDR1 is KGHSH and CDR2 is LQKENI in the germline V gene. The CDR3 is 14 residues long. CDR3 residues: CASSPGREAYEQYF. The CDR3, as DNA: TGTGCCAGCTCACCAGGGCGGGAAGCCTACGAGCAGTACTTC.

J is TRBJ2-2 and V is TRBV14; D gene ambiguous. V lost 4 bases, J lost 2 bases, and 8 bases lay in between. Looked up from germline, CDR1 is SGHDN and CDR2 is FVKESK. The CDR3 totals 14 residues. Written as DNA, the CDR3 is TGTGCCAGCAGCCCACAGCCTAACACCGGGGAGCTGTTTTTT. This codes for CASSPQPNTGELFF.

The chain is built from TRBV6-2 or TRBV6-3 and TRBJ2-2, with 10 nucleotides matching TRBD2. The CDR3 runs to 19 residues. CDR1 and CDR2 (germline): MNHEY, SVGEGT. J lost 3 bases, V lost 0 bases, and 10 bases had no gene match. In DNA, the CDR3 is TGTGCCAGCAGTTACTCGAATAAGCGGGGGGGCCCGGACACCGGGGAGCTGTTTTTT. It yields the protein CASSYSNKRGGPDTGELFF.

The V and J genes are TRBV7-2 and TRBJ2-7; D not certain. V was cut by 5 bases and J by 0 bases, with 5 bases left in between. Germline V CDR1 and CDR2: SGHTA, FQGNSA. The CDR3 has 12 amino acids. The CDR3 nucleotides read TGTGCCAGCAGCCGTATCTCCTACGAGCAGTACTTC. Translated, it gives CASSRISYEQYF.

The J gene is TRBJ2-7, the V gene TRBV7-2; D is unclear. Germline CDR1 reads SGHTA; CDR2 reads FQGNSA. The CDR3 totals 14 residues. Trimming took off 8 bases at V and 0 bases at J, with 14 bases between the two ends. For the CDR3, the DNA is TGTGCCAGCCGCCGTCCAGGCGGCTCCTACGAGCAGTACTTC. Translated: CASRRPGGSYEQYF.

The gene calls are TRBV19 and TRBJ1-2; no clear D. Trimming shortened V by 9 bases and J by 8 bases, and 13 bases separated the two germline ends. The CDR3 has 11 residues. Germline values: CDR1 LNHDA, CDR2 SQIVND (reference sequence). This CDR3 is CASHQPGGYTF. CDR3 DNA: TGTGCCAGCCACCAGCCGGGCGGCTACACCTTC.

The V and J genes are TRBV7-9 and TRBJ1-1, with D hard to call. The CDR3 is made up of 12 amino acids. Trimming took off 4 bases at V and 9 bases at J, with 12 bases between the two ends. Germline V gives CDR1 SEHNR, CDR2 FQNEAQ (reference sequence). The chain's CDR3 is CASSSQAEKAFF. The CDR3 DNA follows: TGTGCCAGCAGCTCCCAGGCCGAGAAAGCTTTCTTT.

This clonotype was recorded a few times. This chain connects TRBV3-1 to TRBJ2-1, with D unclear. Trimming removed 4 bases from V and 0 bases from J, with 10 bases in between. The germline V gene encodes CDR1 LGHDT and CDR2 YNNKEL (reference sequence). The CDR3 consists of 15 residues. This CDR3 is CASSLSESSYNEQFF. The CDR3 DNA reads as TGTGCCAGCAGCCTCTCTGAGAGCTCCTACAATGAGCAGTTCTTC.

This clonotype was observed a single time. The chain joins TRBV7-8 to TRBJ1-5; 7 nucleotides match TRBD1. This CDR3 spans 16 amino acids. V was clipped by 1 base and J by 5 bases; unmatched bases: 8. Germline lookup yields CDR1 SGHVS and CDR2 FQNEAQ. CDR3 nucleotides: TGTGCCAGCAGCTTAGTTCACAGGGGCCGCGATCAGCCCCAGCATTTT. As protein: CASSLVHRGRDQPQHF.

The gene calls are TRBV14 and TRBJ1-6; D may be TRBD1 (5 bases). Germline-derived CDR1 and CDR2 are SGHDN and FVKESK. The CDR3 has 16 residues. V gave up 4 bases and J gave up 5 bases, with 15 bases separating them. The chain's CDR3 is CASSRGVEDNNSPLHF. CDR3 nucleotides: TGTGCCAGCAGCCGAGGGGTAGAAGACAATAATTCACCCCTCCACTTT.

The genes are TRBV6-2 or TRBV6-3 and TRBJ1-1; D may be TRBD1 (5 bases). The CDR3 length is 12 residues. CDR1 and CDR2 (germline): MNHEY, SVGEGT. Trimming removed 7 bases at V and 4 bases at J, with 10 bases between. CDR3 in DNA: TGTGCCAGCACTCCAGGGAGCACTGAAGCTTTCTTT. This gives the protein CASTPGSTEAFF.

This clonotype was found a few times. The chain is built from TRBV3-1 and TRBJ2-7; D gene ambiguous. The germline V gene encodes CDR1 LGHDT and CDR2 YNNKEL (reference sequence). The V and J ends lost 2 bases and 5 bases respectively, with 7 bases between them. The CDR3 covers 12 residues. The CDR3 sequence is CASSQFEHEQYF. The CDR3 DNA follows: TGTGCCAGCAGCCAATTTGAGCACGAGCAGTACTTC.

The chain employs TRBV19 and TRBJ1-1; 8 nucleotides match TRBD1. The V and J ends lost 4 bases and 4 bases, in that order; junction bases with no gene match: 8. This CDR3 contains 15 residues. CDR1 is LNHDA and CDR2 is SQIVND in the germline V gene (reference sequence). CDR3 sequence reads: CASSTRTGMGTEAFF. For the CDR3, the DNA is TGTGCCAGTAGTACCCGGACAGGGATGGGCACTGAAGCTTTCTTT.